These 17 T cell receptor beta chains originate from one sample sequenced in a study of blood T cell repertoires in COVID-19. Data came from immunoSEQ multiplex PCR; TCRdb stores just in-frame clones and leaves some out. The sample holds about 180,000 clones, approximately 81% seen once. The sequenced sample was peripheral blood. Source of these receptors: a man aged 18 to 30 with active or convalescent COVID-19.

The table lists this clone with a count of one. V is TRBV5-4 and J is TRBJ2-7; 11 bases align to TRBD2. The CDR3 is 15 amino acids. CDR1 and CDR2 (germline): SGHNT, YYREEE (reference sequence). V was clipped by 2 bases and J by 5 bases; unmatched bases: 6. This CDR3 reads CASSLGLAGRDEQYF. The DNA for the CDR3 is TGTGCCAGCAGCTTAGGACTAGCGGGTCGGGACGAGCAGTACTTC.

Note on this clone: The same CDR3 arises from other DNA sequences in this sample as well. The chain has TRBV10-1 and TRBJ2-1; 7 bases align to TRBD2. Germline V gene sequence: CDR1 WNHNN, CDR2 SYGVQD (reference sequence). After removal of 4 bases from V and 4 bases from J, the junction contained 1 base not matched to a gene. This CDR3 has 13 amino acids. The CDR3 reads CASSGTRYNEQFF. CDR3 DNA sequence: TGCGCCAGCAGTGGGACTAGGTACAATGAGCAGTTCTTC.

The rearrangement joins TRBV7-3 to TRBJ2-3; 8 bases are a match to TRBD1. CDR1 and CDR2 (germline): SGHTA, FQGTGA. Trimming took 5 bases from V and 4 from J; bases not matched to a gene: 8. The CDR3 loop spans 15 amino acids. The CDR3 region has the DNA TGTGCCAGCAGCCAACAGGGGGAAGTCCCAGATACGCAGTATTTT. Protein: CASSQQGEVPDTQYF.

The CDR3 loop is CASSEGIRRRQPQHF. The DNA for the CDR3 is TGTGCCAGCAGTGAAGGTATCAGGCGACGGCAGCCCCAGCATTTT. The chain couples TRBV2 to TRBJ1-5; no clear D gene. Trimming stripped 1 base from V and 7 bases from J, with 14 bases between. CDR3 length: 15 residues. Germline V gives CDR1 SNHLY, CDR2 FYNNEI. Variable domain in full (rest from reference TRBV2 and TRBJ1-5): EPEVTQTPSHQVTQMGQEVILRCVPISNHLYFYWYRQILGQKVEFLVSFYNNEISEKSEIFDDQFSVERPDGSNFTLKIRSTKLEDSAMYFCASSEGIRRRQPQHFGDGTRLSIL.

This chain uses TRBV7-9 with TRBJ2-3; D might be TRBD2 (5 bases). Germline loops: CDR1 SEHNR, CDR2 FQNEAQ (reference sequence). The CDR3 has 15 amino acids. Trimming shortened V by 0 bases and J by 0 bases, and 7 bases separated the two germline ends. CDR3 nucleotide sequence: TGTGCCAGCAGCTTAGCGTCGGGGAGCACAGATACGCAGTATTTT. Amino acid sequence: CASSLASGSTDTQYF.

The rearrangement uses TRBV15 and TRBJ1-4; 10 bases fit TRBD1. V lost 3 bases and J lost 4; bases outside the gene matches: 2. The CDR3 is 15 amino acids. Germline V gives CDR1 LNHNV, CDR2 YYDKDF (reference sequence). The CDR3 DNA reads as TGTGCCACCAGCAGGGGACAGGGGTATAATGAAAAACTGTTTTTT. It encodes CATSRGQGYNEKLFF.

The rearrangement joins TRBV7-2 to TRBJ2-3; the D gene is possibly TRBD1 (6 bases). This CDR3 region has 14 residues. Trimming cost V 5 bases and J 4 bases, with 13 bases left between them. Germline CDR1 and CDR2: SGHTA and FQGNSA. The CDR3 nucleotides are TGTGCCAGCAGCCTTGGCAGGGGCGCAGATACGCAGTATTTT. Its protein is CASSLGRGADTQYF.

This chain connects TRBV6-5 to TRBJ1-1; D not certain. CDR1 is MNHEY and CDR2 is SVGAGI in the germline V gene. V was cut by 9 bases and J by 1 base, with 6 bases left in between. This CDR3 spans 11 amino acids. The CDR3 here is CARSGNTEAFF. The CDR3 nucleotides are TGTGCCAGGTCAGGGAACACTGAAGCTTTCTTT.

The rearrangement links TRBV5-5 to TRBJ1-5, with 9 positions matching TRBD1. With V trimmed by 5 bases and J by 3 bases, 6 bases remained unmatched. The CDR3 covers 15 residues. Per germline, CDR1 SGHKS and CDR2 YYEKEE (reference sequence). The CDR3 region is CASRPGQGYNQPQHF. The DNA of the CDR3 is TGTGCCAGCAGGCCGGGACAGGGATACAATCAGCCCCAGCATTTT.

This rearrangement joins TRBV4-3 to TRBJ2-6; tentatively, D is TRBD2 (6 bases). This CDR3 has 16 residues. The V end lost 4 bases, the J end lost 0 bases, and 10 bases lay between the germline ends. Germline V gene sequence: CDR1 LGHNA, CDR2 YSLEER. CDR3 nucleotide sequence: TGCGCCAGCAGCCGGGACTTGAGCTCTGGGGCCAACGTCCTGACTTTC. This translates into CASSRDLSSGANVLTF.

This clone was observed a few times. The chain is built from TRBV9 and TRBJ2-1; 9 bases map to TRBD1. V was clipped by 4 bases and J by 4 bases; unmatched bases: 6. Per germline, CDR1 SGDLS and CDR2 YYNGEE. The CDR3 length is 15 residues. The CDR3 spells CASSPRDREYNEQFF. The CDR3 DNA reads TGTGCCAGCAGCCCCCGGGACAGGGAATACAATGAGCAGTTCTTC.

With regard to this clone: At one end the junction does not follow the germline gene, possibly because of a read error. The rearrangement joins TRBV5-4 to TRBJ1-1; D might be TRBD1 (6 bases). Per germline, CDR1 SGHNT and CDR2 YYREEE (reference sequence). This CDR3 region has 13 residues. The CDR3 sequence is CASRYQGNPEAFF. CDR3 DNA sequence: TGTGCCAGCAGGTATCAGGGGAACCCTGAAGCTTTCTTT. The variable domain in full, completed from reference TRBV5-4 and TRBJ1-1, reads ETGVTQSPTHLIKTRGQQVTLRCSSQSGHNTVSWYQQALGQGPQFIFQYYREEENGRGNFPPRFSGLQFPNYSSELNVNALELDDSALYLCASRYQGNPEAFFGQGTRLTVV.

This clone was picked up a small number of times. Other nucleotide sequences in the sample specify the same CDR3. CDR3 in DNA: TGTGCCAGCAGCCAAGGGCGGGGGCCGTACAATGAGCAGTTCTTC. This encodes CASSQGRGPYNEQFF. The rearrangement uses TRBV3-1 (or the pseudogene TRBV3-2) and TRBJ2-1; D is possibly TRBD2 (7 bases). Germline V gives CDR1 LGHDT, CDR2 YNNKEL (reference sequence). Deletions cut 1 base from V and 4 bases from J, with 11 bases between. This CDR3 is built from 15 residues.

This clone came up a few times. Distinct nucleotide sequences in the sample also encode this CDR3. The genes are TRBV18 and TRBJ1-2; TRBD1 might be the D (5 bases). The CDR3 length is 12 residues. V was trimmed by 2 bases and J by 6 bases, leaving 7 bases between them. Germline V gene lookup returns CDR1 KGHSH and CDR2 LQKENI. This CDR3 is CASSPGGDGYTF. The CDR3 region has the DNA TGTGCCAGCTCACCAGGGGGGGATGGCTACACCTTC.

This clone was detected only once. The rearrangement joins TRBV7-6 to TRBJ2-5, with D possibly matching TRBD1 (5 bases). The DNA end is more similar to TRBJ2-7, so the J call may be wrong. The CDR3 sequence is 15 residues long. The germline CDR1 and CDR2 sequences are SGHVS and FNYEAQ. CDR3 nucleotide sequence: TGTGCCAGCAGCTTAGCGCAGGGAAACTCCTACGAGCAGTACTTC. Protein product: CASSLAQGNSYEQYF.

This clone has a handful of counts. This chain joins TRBV5-1 and TRBJ2-7, with D maybe TRBD2 (6 bases). CDR1 and CDR2 from the germline V gene are SGHRS and YFSETQ. V lost 4 bases, J lost 1 base, and 12 bases lay in between. The CDR3 loop spans 14 amino acids. The CDR3 sequence: CASSGQGGSYEQYF. CDR3 nucleotide sequence: TGCGCCAGCAGCGGTCAGGGAGGTTCCTACGAGCAGTACTTC.

This CDR3 is CASSGDRPPYGYTF. Written as DNA, the CDR3 is TGTGCCAGCTCGGGCGACAGGCCCCCCTATGGCTACACCTTC. V is TRBV18 and J is TRBJ1-2; D perhaps matches TRBD1 (6 bases). Germline assignment: CDR1 KGHSH and CDR2 LQKENI. The CDR3 loop spans 14 amino acids. Trimming pared 6 bases from V and 4 bases from J, leaving 15 bases between.